This TCR beta chain was captured by sequencing in a study of CD8+ T cells in alopecia areata (dated by TCRdb to between 2017 and 2018). At the level of the whole study: The treated patients took part in an open-label pilot trial in which moderate-to-severe alopecia areata was treated with oral tofacitinib at 5 to 10 mg twice daily. Patients received tofacitinib for 6 to 18 months and were then followed off drug for 6 months to check for delayed response and recurrence. The SALT score, which quantifies the percentage of affected scalp surface area, was used to measure disease severity in treated patients. High-throughput TCRbeta sequencing was used to examine T cell clonal expansion in alopecia areata in both the C3H/HeJ mouse model and human patients. Scalp tissue and sorted CD4+ and CD8+ peripheral blood T cells from patchy and totalis/universalis alopecia areata patients and from healthy controls were covered by human TCRbeta sequencing. Patients on tofacitinib were biopsied at baseline and after 4 and 24 weeks of treatment, and several of the patients also had a later scalp biopsy. Scalp clonality was compared among normal scalp (n=4), patchy alopecia areata scalp (n=8), and alopecia totalis/universalis scalp (n=8). The RNA source kit depended on sample type: the PAXgene miRNA kit for fixed scalp, the miRNeasy kit for PBMCs, and the RNeasy kit for mouse skin. immunoSEQ multiplex PCR using 35 Vbeta forward primers and 13 Jbeta reverse primers was used to amplify TCRbeta CDR3 regions. Overall study results and their limits: TCR sequences shared between patients were less clear than in mice, possibly partly because of HLA diversity in the patient population. The treated cohort was small, with a single nonresponder, so links between baseline CD8+ expansion and response need larger studies. Compared with normal scalp, lesional scalp had higher clonality and more expanded CD8+ clones, particularly in alopecia totalis/universalis, a pattern that suggests antigenic drive. Many expanded lesional clones were found to persist in scalp and blood during tofacitinib treatment, and relapse after treatment cessation may be partly explained by this persistence. Unlike mouse skin, where gammadelta T cells dominate, normal human skin contains resident alphabeta T cells that get sequenced too, which complicates analysis of the scalp TCR repertoire. Tofacitinib significantly decreased scalp clonality and the number of expanded CD8+ clones among the top 100 scalp clones.

Counted from cysteine to phenylalanine, this CDR3 has 13 amino acids. Only CDR3 DNA remains: 39 bases, in frame from the first base. The junction carries 5 bases between V and J, which are trimmed by 4 bases and 1 base respectively. CDR1 and CDR2 are drawn from the germline V gene (reference sequence): MNHEY, SMNVEV. Worth noting for this clone: Its antigen remains undetermined. No base-level quality is on record; no much larger clone is a single base apart.

The library was produced with the immunoSEQ multiplex PCR assay. RNA was extracted from all samples and reverse transcribed into cDNA, which served as template for TCR sequencing. SuperScript III was used to make first-strand cDNA, primed with a 2:1 mix of oligo-dT and random hexamers. Amplification bias was assessed with a synthetic immune receptor repertoire, and residual bias was removed computationally. Turning to the authors' computational methods: Raw reads were preprocessed to remove errors, and CDR3 was defined according to IMGT conventions as the region from the conserved cysteine to phenylalanine. Clonality was computed by normalizing Shannon entropy by log2 of the number of productive unique TCRs and subtracting the result from 1. Whether scalp clones were CD4 or CD8 was inferred by matching scalp TCRbeta sequences against CD4 and CD8 repertoires sorted from blood. The source is immuneACCESS, and TCRdb retained only in-frame sequences with V and J called. Part of the clones is not carried over; for the studies checked, unresolved V genes explain less than half of this, and the remainder is unexplained. Clonal size and the V and J genes are those of that table, whereas D and trimming came from the DNA. The sample table holds about 220,000 clones, of which more than 45% were seen once. The ten largest clones capture about 1.6% of the sample.

Reading the label with the study, this specimen's time point is: more than three weeks on oral tofacitinib. What the treatment or condition label conveys for this sample: oral pan-JAK inhibitor, 5-10 mg twice daily. Lesional scalp punch biopsies and peripheral blood were obtained from alopecia areata patients. PBMCs were isolated by density centrifugation and stained for CD3, CD4 and CD8, and CD4+ and CD8+ T cells were sorted on a FACSAria. The TCR was taken from a human donor with alopecia areata. The rearranged segments are TRBV27 and TRBJ1-5, with the D gene not clear enough to name. The starting material was CD4+ T cells sorted from blood, obtained at week 4, from a patient treated with tofacitinib. At the DNA level, the sequence is TGTGCCAGCAGTTCCCTAAGCAATCAGCCCCAGCATTTT. Translation gives CASSSLSNQPQHF.